The clone carrying this T cell receptor beta chain was detected ten times or more. RNA transcripts yielded amplified TCR beta CDR3 regions. HTBI primers were used for first-round RT-PCR of the TCR CDR3. TCRdb passed the multiplex PCR reads through MiXCR, listing each CDR3 protein once. Of about 290,000 distinct CDR3 sequences in the sample, about a sixth are singletons; the top ten hold over 45%. The source of the sample is a study of T cells in Graves' hyperthyroidism and ophthalmopathy. Study at large: The blood sample was taken at first diagnosis, before treatment began.

The TCR sequence derives from a woman in her sixties with Graves' ophthalmopathy. Sample: blood.

CDR3 protein: CASSIYGEQYF. CDR3 DNA sequence: TGTGCCAGCAGTATCTACGGAGAGCAGTACTTC. The rearrangement links TRBV5-6 to TRBJ2-7, with D hard to call. The V gene lost 5 bases and the J gene lost 7 bases, with 10 bases spanning the gap. The germline V gene encodes CDR1 SGHDT and CDR2 YYEEEE. The CDR3 loop spans 11 amino acids.